These 9 T cell receptor beta chains were all obtained from the same sample, sequenced in a study of blood T cell repertoires in COVID-19. This table comes from immunoSEQ multiplex PCR, and its TCRdb copy is limited to in-frame clones, with some not included. The sample lists about 130,000 clones; less than 90% were seen once. The sequenced material came from PBMCs or T cells enriched from blood (not recorded which). The receptors shown here come from a man aged 25-40 years who had recovered from COVID-19.

The chain recombines TRBV5-1 with TRBJ2-7; 8 bases fit TRBD2. CDR1 SGHRS and CDR2 YFSETQ come from the germline V gene. The CDR3 spans 14 residues. V was pared by 4 bases and J by 2 bases, with 5 bases of the junction left unmatched. CDR3 DNA: TGCGCCAGCAGCGCGGGACTAGGCCCCTACGAGCAGTACTTC. It encodes CASSAGLGPYEQYF.

The genes are TRBV24-1 and TRBJ1-1, with D unclear. The CDR3 contains 9 residues. Germline assignment: CDR1 KGHDR and CDR2 SFDVKD. For the CDR3, the DNA is TGTGGAATAGCGACTGAAGCTTTCTTT. This gives the protein CGIATEAFF.

A few counts support this clone. The chain employs TRBV6-5 and TRBJ1-1; possible D gene TRBD1, 6 bases. This CDR3 contains 14 residues. The V end lost 7 bases, the J end lost 5 bases, and 17 bases lay between the germline ends. Germline assignment: CDR1 MNHEY and CDR2 SVGAGI. Here the CDR3 DNA reads TGTGCCAGCACCCAAGGTGACAGGTCGACTGAAGCTTTCTTT. This encodes CASTQGDRSTEAFF.

V is TRBV6-5 and J is TRBJ1-4; D ambiguous. The CDR3 runs 13 residues. V lost 6 bases and J lost 7, with 12 bases in between. CDR1 MNHEY and CDR2 SVGAGI come from the germline V gene. CDR3 bases: TGTGCCAGCAGCCCCACGGGAATTGAAAAACTGTTTTTT. Protein sequence: CASSPTGIEKLFF.

The chain uses TRBV6-2 or TRBV6-3 and TRBJ1-2; TRBD1 is a possible D gene (6 bases). The germline gives CDR1 MNHEY, CDR2 SVGEGT. The CDR3 has 15 residues. Trimming removed 1 base from V and 0 bases from J, with 9 bases in between. The DNA of the CDR3 is TGTGCCAGCAGTTACTGGGACAAAGCTAACTATGGCTACACCTTC. Protein: CASSYWDKANYGYTF.

This chain uses TRBV28 with TRBJ1-3; D possibly corresponds to TRBD1 (6 bases). The CDR3 consists of 17 residues. CDR1 and CDR2 from the germline V gene are MDHEN and SYDVKM. Trimming removed 5 bases at V and 0 bases at J, with 17 bases between. The CDR3, as DNA: TGTGCCAGCAGTACCACGTGGGGGCCATTCTCTGGAAACACCATATATTTT. Its protein product is CASSTTWGPFSGNTIYF.

The chain employs TRBV5-1 and TRBJ1-2; D call uncertain. The CDR3 loop spans 16 amino acids. The ends were cut back, 4 bases at V and 2 bases at J, with 18 bases in the middle. Germline assignment: CDR1 SGHRS and CDR2 YFSETQ. The CDR3 region is CASSPDGLPTNYGYTF. For the CDR3, the DNA is TGCGCCAGCAGCCCGGACGGACTACCTACAAACTATGGCTACACCTTC.

The J gene is TRBJ2-1, the V gene TRBV5-6; 7 nucleotides agree with TRBD2. CDR3 length: 13 residues. CDR1 is SGHDT and CDR2 is YYEEEE in the germline V gene. J was trimmed by 5 bases and V by 3 bases; bases with no gene match: 2. Written as DNA, the CDR3 is TGTGCCAGCAGCTCCAGCGGGAACAATGAGCAGTTCTTC. This gives the protein CASSSSGNNEQFF.

The chain links TRBV6-6 to TRBJ1-6; the D is unclear. The CDR3 sequence is 14 residues long. Germline lookup yields CDR1 MNHNY and CDR2 SVGAGI (reference sequence). Trimming pared 6 bases from V and 0 bases from J, leaving 6 bases between. Written as DNA, the CDR3 is TGTGCCAGCAGCCCGAGCTCCTATAATTCACCCCTCCACTTT. It yields the protein CASSPSSYNSPLHF.